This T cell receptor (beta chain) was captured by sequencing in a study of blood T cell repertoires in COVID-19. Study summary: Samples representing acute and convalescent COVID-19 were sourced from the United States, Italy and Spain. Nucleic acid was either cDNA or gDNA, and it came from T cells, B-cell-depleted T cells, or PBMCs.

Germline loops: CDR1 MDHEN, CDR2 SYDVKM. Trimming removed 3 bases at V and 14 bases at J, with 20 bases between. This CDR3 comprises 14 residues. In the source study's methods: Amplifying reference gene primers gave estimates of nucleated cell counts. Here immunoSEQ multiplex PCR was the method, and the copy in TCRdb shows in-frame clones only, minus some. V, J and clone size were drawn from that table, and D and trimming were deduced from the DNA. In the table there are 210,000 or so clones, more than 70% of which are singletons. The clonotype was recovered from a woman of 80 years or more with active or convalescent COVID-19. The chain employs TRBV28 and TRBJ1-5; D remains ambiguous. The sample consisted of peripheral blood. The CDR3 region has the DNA TGTGCCAGCAGTTTCCACCAGGATAGAACCTTAAAGCATTTT. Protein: CASSFHQDRTLKHF. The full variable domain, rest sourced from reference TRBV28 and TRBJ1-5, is DVKVTQSSRYLVKRTGEKVFLECVQDMDHENMFWYRQDPGLGLRLIYFSYDVKMKEKGDIPEGYSVSREKKERFSLILESASTNQTSMYLCASSFHQDRTLKHFGDGTRLSIL.